Presented here are 13 T cell receptor beta chains from one specimen sequenced in a study of T-cell reconstitution after alpha-beta-depleted transplantation in children. Molecular barcoding with unique molecular identifiers was used for the TCRbeta library. TCRdb analysed the PCR reads with MiXCR anew, one entry per CDR3 protein. The data show about 420,000 distinct CDR3 sequences, under 13% seen once. The sequencing here drew on PBMCs from the stem cell graft donor, taken from the stem cell graft. Every receptor here comes from a human donor who donated a stem cell graft to a child with acute myeloid leukemia.

In its sample, this clonotype was seen many times. The chain joins TRBV11-2 to TRBJ2-1, with 9 bases aligning to TRBD1. There are 14 residues in the CDR3. The V segment lost 8 bases and the J segment 4 bases; nucleotides outside the gene matches: 6. The germline V gene encodes CDR1 SGHAT and CDR2 FQNNGV. DNA of the CDR3: TGTGCCAGCTTGGGACAGGGTGGATACAATGAGCAGTTCTTC. Translating gives CASLGQGGYNEQFF.

V is TRBV5-1 and J is TRBJ2-7; D remains unclear. The V gene's germline CDR1 is SGHRS and CDR2 YFSETQ. The V end was cut by 0 bases, the J end by 3 bases, with 10 bases between. This CDR3 has 14 residues. CDR3 bases: TGCGCCAGCAGCTTGGCCGGCCCTTTCTACGAGCAGTACTTC. It yields the protein CASSLAGPFYEQYF.

This clonotype was detected a few times. This sequence joins TRBV19 and TRBJ1-2; tentatively, D is TRBD1 (5 bases). CDR1 and CDR2 from the germline V gene are LNHDA and SQIVND (reference sequence). The germline V and J ends were trimmed by 6 bases and 2 bases, with 10 bases remaining between them. This CDR3 is 13 amino acids long. The CDR3 here is CASRAGWNYGYTF. The CDR3 coding sequence is TGTGCCAGTAGGGCAGGGTGGAACTATGGCTACACCTTC.

This clonotype was detected many times. This chain links TRBV20-1 with TRBJ2-5; D perhaps matches TRBD2 (7 bases). The V gene lost 1 base and the J gene lost 4 bases, with 19 bases spanning the gap. CDR1 is DFQATT and CDR2 is SNEGSKA in the germline V gene (reference sequence). The CDR3 is made up of 16 amino acids. As DNA, the CDR3 is TGCAGTGCTAGAGCGGGGTTGGGGGGGCAGTTAGAGACCCAGTACTTC. Amino acids: CSARAGLGGQLETQYF.

The gene calls are TRBV15 and TRBJ2-3; D gene ambiguous. This CDR3 is built from 15 residues. V gave up 4 bases and J gave up 0 bases, with 11 bases separating them. Germline V gene sequence: CDR1 LNHNV, CDR2 YYDKDF (reference sequence). CDR3 sequence: CATSTAKASTDTQYF. The CDR3, as DNA: TGTGCCACCAGCACGGCCAAAGCTAGCACAGATACGCAGTATTTT.

This clonotype was observed a few times. The chain uses TRBV7-8 and TRBJ1-4; 7 bases are a match to TRBD1. J lost 8 bases, V lost 7 bases, and 10 bases had no gene match. This CDR3 spans 14 amino acids. Per the germline V gene, CDR1 is SGHVS and CDR2 is FQNEAQ. The CDR3 here is CASNEQGRGEKLFF. CDR3 nucleotide sequence: TGTGCCAGCAACGAACAGGGGAGGGGAGAAAAACTGTTTTTT.

This clonotype occurred many times. The CDR3, as DNA: TGTGCCAGCAGTTTAGTAGGGTTTAACGCTGAAGCTTTCTTT. Translation gives CASSLVGFNAEAFF. The chain employs TRBV12-3 or TRBV12-4 and TRBJ1-1, with D unresolved. This CDR3 has 14 amino acids. V was trimmed by 1 base and J by 6 bases, leaving 12 bases between them.

This clonotype was recorded a few times. The J gene is TRBJ2-3, the V gene TRBV20-1; no clear D gene. Trimming removed 7 bases at V and 4 bases at J, with 12 bases between. CDR1 and CDR2 (germline): DFQATT, SNEGSKA (reference sequence). The CDR3 is made up of 12 amino acids. CDR3 region: CSGVPRADTQYF. CDR3 coding DNA: TGCAGTGGGGTACCCCGGGCAGATACGCAGTATTTT.

This clonotype occurred many times. The rearrangement uses TRBV20-1 and TRBJ2-5, with 7 bases that match TRBD2. Trimming cost V 3 bases and J 5 bases; bases outside gene matches: 12. Germline loops: CDR1 DFQATT, CDR2 SNEGSKA (reference sequence). The CDR3 is 15 residues long. The CDR3 here is CSARAPYSGPETQYF. The CDR3 coding sequence is TGCAGTGCTAGGGCTCCCTATAGCGGGCCGGAGACCCAGTACTTC.

This clonotype was detected ten times or more. The V and J genes are TRBV20-1 and TRBJ2-1, with TRBD1 matching 7 bases. With 3 bases clipped from V and 8 bases from J, the junction kept 7 bases outside the gene matches. The CDR3 is 13 amino acids. Looked up from germline, CDR1 is DFQATT and CDR2 is SNEGSKA (reference sequence). This CDR3 reads CSARLLQGYEQFF. For the CDR3, the DNA is TGCAGTGCTAGGCTCTTACAGGGGTATGAGCAGTTCTTC.

This clonotype showed up just a few times. The chain uses TRBV6-1 and TRBJ2-1; 9 bases map to TRBD1. The V and J ends lost 6 bases and 5 bases, in that order; junction bases with no gene match: 11. The length of the CDR3 is 16 residues. Germline V lookup: CDR1 MNHNS, CDR2 SASEGT. The CDR3 coding sequence is TGTGCCAGCAGGCGTGACGGGACAGGGTTAAACAATGAGCAGTTCTTC. Protein product: CASRRDGTGLNNEQFF.

There are a few counts of this clonotype. The genes are TRBV10-3 and TRBJ2-5, with TRBD1 matching 7 bases. V shed 0 bases and J 3 bases; nucleotides not matched to a gene: 7. Germline V gene lookup returns CDR1 ENHRY and CDR2 SYGVKD. The CDR3 loop spans 16 amino acids. The DNA of the CDR3 is TGTGCCATCAGTGAGTCGTTGGGGCAGGGGGAAGAGACCCAGTACTTC. Translation: CAISESLGQGEETQYF.

The sample holds a few counts of this clonotype. This chain uses TRBV11-1 with TRBJ2-1, with TRBD2 matching over 12 bases. Germline V CDR1 and CDR2: SGHAT, FQDESV (reference sequence). The CDR3 sequence is 19 residues long. The ends lost 5 bases at V and 0 bases at J; junction bases unmatched: 11. In DNA form, the CDR3 reads TGTGCCAGCAGCCACGAAGGACTAGCGGGGAGCGGCTCCTACAATGAGCAGTTCTTC. Its protein is CASSHEGLAGSGSYNEQFF.